Below, 19 T cell receptor beta chains from the same sample are listed, as sequenced in a study of T cell clones after liver transplantation. Profiling relied on immunoSEQ multiplex PCR, and the TCRdb table lists in-frame clones only, not all of them. This repertoire shows nearly 55,000 clones, around 85% found once; its top ten account for approximately 8%. The specimen was CD4+ T cells from blood, collected before liver transplant. These TCRs come from a human donor who received a liver transplant.

The gene calls are TRBV18 and TRBJ2-7; no firm D call. V was shortened by 3 bases and J by 2 bases, with 14 bases between the two germline ends. Germline V lookup: CDR1 KGHSH, CDR2 LQKENI. CDR3 length equals 15 residues. CDR3 protein: CASSPSPPGPYEQYF. Here the CDR3 DNA reads TGTGCCAGCTCACCCTCCCCCCCGGGTCCCTACGAGCAGTACTTC.

V gene TRBV28 combines with J gene TRBJ2-2; 7 positions agree with TRBD1. CDR1 and CDR2 (germline): MDHEN, SYDVKM. Unmatched junction bases numbered 10, after V lost 6 bases and J lost 3 bases. The CDR3 spans 16 residues. CDR3 nucleotide sequence: TGTGCCAGCAGCGACCCGGGACAGAGAGACACCGGGGAGCTGTTTTTT. This gives the protein CASSDPGQRDTGELFF.

This clone was picked up many times. This rearrangement joins TRBV9 to TRBJ2-2, with TRBD2 as a possible D gene (6 bases). V lost 6 bases and J lost 4, with 13 bases in between. This CDR3 contains 14 residues. Germline CDR1 is SGDLS and CDR2 is YYNGEE. In DNA, the CDR3 is TGTGCCAGCACCCTATTTAGCGGCACCGGGGAGCTGTTTTTT. Translation gives CASTLFSGTGELFF.

The chain recombines TRBV4-1 with TRBJ2-7, with TRBD2 matching over 15 bases. Germline trimming cut 4 bases from V and 5 bases from J; bases unmatched to any gene: 6. CDR3 length equals 16 residues. Germline V lookup: CDR1 MGHRA, CDR2 YSYEKL. DNA for the CDR3: TGCGCCAGCAGCCCTGGACTAGCGGGAGGGCGGGACGAGCAGTACTTC. It encodes CASSPGLAGGRDEQYF.

This rearrangement joins TRBV7-6 to TRBJ2-1; 7 positions agree with TRBD2. CDR1 and CDR2 from the germline V gene are SGHVS and FNYEAQ. The CDR3 totals 16 residues. J lost 5 bases, V lost 0 bases, and 7 bases had no gene match. The CDR3 loop is CASSLARKGGHNEQFF. CDR3 in DNA: TGTGCCAGCAGCTTAGCGCGGAAGGGAGGGCACAATGAGCAGTTCTTC.

This chain links TRBV18 with TRBJ2-7; the D call may be TRBD1 or TRBD2 (5 bases each). This CDR3 spans 14 amino acids. V was shortened by 4 bases and J by 4 bases, with 14 bases between the two germline ends. Germline loops: CDR1 KGHSH, CDR2 LQKENI. Here the CDR3 reads CASSLGAAIYEQYF. DNA of the CDR3: TGTGCCAGCTCACTCGGGGCTGCCATTTACGAGCAGTACTTC.

This clone was seen only a few times. The chain carries TRBV14 and TRBJ2-2; D is perhaps TRBD2 (6 bases). Germline V gene data show CDR1 as SGHDN and CDR2 as FVKESK. This CDR3 spans 16 amino acids. V lost 6 bases and J lost 3, with 17 bases in between. DNA for the CDR3: TGTGCCAGCAGTCGAGGGACTCCGCGTGACACCGGGGAGCTGTTTTTT. This codes for CASSRGTPRDTGELFF. The whole variable domain, filled in from reference TRBV14 and TRBJ2-2, reads EAGVTQFPSHSVIEKGQTVTLRCDPISGHDNLYWYRRVMGKEIKFLLHFVKESKQDESGMPNNRFLAERTGGTYSTLKVQPAELEDSGVYFCASSRGTPRDTGELFFGEGSRLTVL.

The chain has TRBV5-1 and TRBJ2-3, with D unclear. The ends were cut back, 7 bases at V and 1 base at J, with 1 base in the middle. There are 10 residues in the CDR3. The germline gives CDR1 SGHRS, CDR2 YFSETQ. The DNA of the CDR3 is TGCGCCAGCGGCACAGATACGCAGTATTTT. This gives the protein CASGTDTQYF.

The rearrangement links TRBV11-1 to TRBJ2-2; no reliable D call. CDR1 and CDR2 from the germline V gene are SGHAT and FQDESV (reference sequence). This CDR3 contains 15 residues. Trimming pared 5 bases from V and 4 bases from J, leaving 14 bases between. CDR3 sequence (DNA): TGTGCCAGCAGCCTCAATACGGCAGGCACCGGGGAGCTGTTTTTT. Amino acids: CASSLNTAGTGELFF.

The chain carries TRBV6-1 and TRBJ2-1; D possibly corresponds to TRBD2 (5 bases). V lost 2 bases and J 9 bases, leaving 14 bases between the germline ends. Germline CDR1 is MNHNS and CDR2 is SASEGT. The length of the CDR3 is 14 residues. CDR3 loop: CASSELVTTTEQFF. The CDR3 nucleotides are TGTGCCAGCAGTGAATTGGTCACGACTACTGAGCAGTTCTTC.

This chain links TRBV9 with TRBJ2-7; 8 bases line up with TRBD2. The germline V gene encodes CDR1 SGDLS and CDR2 YYNGEE. Losses at the gene ends were 2 bases for V and 0 bases for J; bases not matched to a gene: 4. The CDR3 extends over 15 amino acids. In DNA, the CDR3 is TGTGCCAGCAGCGTGAGAGCGGGGGACTCCTACGAGCAGTACTTC. It specifies CASSVRAGDSYEQYF.

V gene TRBV27 combines with J gene TRBJ2-7; 7 nucleotides align to TRBD2. This CDR3 is built from 18 residues. CDR1 and CDR2 (germline): MNHEY, SMNVEV (reference sequence). V dropped 3 bases and J dropped 0; count of bases not matched to a gene: 14. Here the CDR3 DNA reads TGTGCCAGCAGTTTCTCCATCCCCTCGGGAGGAGTCTCCTACGAGCAGTACTTC. It encodes CASSFSIPSGGVSYEQYF.

The chain has TRBV28 and TRBJ2-7; TRBD1 might be the D (5 bases). Per germline, CDR1 MDHEN and CDR2 SYDVKM. CDR3 length: 14 amino acids. The V and J ends lost 5 bases and 2 bases respectively, with 13 bases between them. CDR3 nucleotides: TGTGCCAGCAGTCCCATCAGGGAACCCTACGAGCAGTACTTC. Translated, it gives CASSPIREPYEQYF.

The chain uses TRBV5-6 and TRBJ1-6; 9 bases fit TRBD1. Germline V CDR1 and CDR2: SGHDT, YYEEEE. This CDR3 is 15 amino acids long. V lost 0 bases to trimming and J lost 7 bases; unmatched junction nucleotides: 2. CDR3 amino acids: CASSLAGTGNSPLHF. The CDR3 region has the DNA TGTGCCAGCAGCTTGGCTGGGACAGGGAATTCACCCCTCCACTTT.

The CDR3 is CASIPDRGALPHNEQFF. The CDR3, as DNA: TGTGCCAGCATCCCAGACAGGGGGGCCCTCCCCCACAATGAGCAGTTCTTC. The chain is built from TRBV28 and TRBJ2-1; 9 bases match TRBD1. Per germline, CDR1 MDHEN and CDR2 SYDVKM. The CDR3 loop spans 17 amino acids. The V and J ends lost 7 bases and 5 bases, in that order; junction bases with no gene match: 15.

CDR3: CASSRTGPGSYEQYF. DNA for the CDR3: TGTGCCAGCAGTCGAACAGGTCCCGGGAGCTACGAGCAGTACTTC. This chain links TRBV6-5 with TRBJ2-7; tentatively, D is TRBD2 (6 bases). Per germline, CDR1 MNHEY and CDR2 SVGAGI. The CDR3 spans 15 residues. The V end was cut by 5 bases, the J end by 3 bases, with 17 bases between.

The chain is built from TRBV6-6 and TRBJ1-5; 8 bases agree with TRBD1. The CDR3 is made up of 15 amino acids. V shed 5 bases, J shed 0 bases, and the junction held 3 bases outside the gene matches. CDR1 and CDR2 (germline): MNHNY, SVGAGI (reference sequence). The CDR3 nucleotides read TGTGCCAGCAGTAACGACAGGGGTAGCAATCAGCCCCAGCATTTT. Its translation: CASSNDRGSNQPQHF.

The chain employs TRBV6-5 and TRBJ1-5; D unclear. Germline V gives CDR1 MNHEY, CDR2 SVGAGI. The CDR3 loop spans 15 amino acids. Deletions cut 6 bases from V and 0 bases from J, with 12 bases between. CDR3 sequence (DNA): TGTGCCAGCAGACCCGGATTCCATAGCAATCAGCCCCAGCATTTT. Translation: CASRPGFHSNQPQHF.

The genes are TRBV9 and TRBJ2-1, with D tentatively TRBD2 (6 bases). CDR1 is SGDLS and CDR2 is YYNGEE in the germline V gene. V lost 0 bases, J lost 4 bases, and 11 bases lay in between. The CDR3 runs to 15 residues. The CDR3 DNA reads as TGTGCCAGCAGCGTAGGGGGTAGCGGATACAATGAGCAGTTCTTC. Translation: CASSVGGSGYNEQFF.